These 24 T cell receptor beta chains originate from one sample sequenced in a study of T-cell memory formation after mild COVID-19. TCRdb ran MiXCR on the 5' RACE reads and lists one entry per CDR3 protein. The table shows about 560,000 distinct CDR3 sequences, with around a sixth occurring only once. The sample taken for sequencing was PBMCs or a T cell subset sorted from them (not recorded which). These receptors came from an adult woman who had mild COVID-19 (a few samples of this study predate the infection). Cell type and time point are not known.

This clonotype was recorded a few times. The chain carries TRBV12-3 or TRBV12-4 and TRBJ2-3; D remains unclear. The CDR3 loop spans 15 amino acids. The V end was cut by 0 bases, the J end by 3 bases, with 10 bases between. Here the CDR3 reads CASSLAFGPTDTQYF. The CDR3 region has the DNA TGTGCCAGCAGTTTAGCGTTTGGACCTACAGATACGCAGTATTTT.

The chain joins TRBV20-1 to TRBJ1-1; possibly TRBD1 for D (6 bases). The CDR3 totals 13 residues. CDR1 and CDR2 from the germline V gene are DFQATT and SNEGSKA (reference sequence). This chain's CDR3 is CRKTMGQKTEAFF. The CDR3 DNA follows: TGCAGAAAAACGATGGGACAAAAGACTGAAGCTTTCTTT.

CDR3 nucleotide sequence: TGTGCCACCAGTGACTCCGGGACCAGCTCCTACGAGCAGTACTTC. Its protein product is CATSDSGTSSYEQYF. The genes are TRBV24-1 and TRBJ2-7, with D perhaps TRBD1 or TRBD2 (5 bases each). With 4 bases removed from V and 0 bases from J, the gap between germline ends came to 12 bases. The CDR3 is 15 residues long. The germline V gene has CDR1 KGHDR and CDR2 SFDVKD.

This clonotype has a handful of counts. The chain combines TRBV12-3 or TRBV12-4 with TRBJ2-7; a weak D match, TRBD2 (6 bases). Deletions cut 7 bases from V and 4 bases from J, with 11 bases between. The CDR3 has 12 residues. The CDR3 is CASTRDFYEQYF. As DNA, the CDR3 is TGTGCCAGCACCAGGGACTTTTACGAGCAGTACTTC.

The V and J genes are TRBV12-3 or TRBV12-4 and TRBJ2-1; 8 bases are a match to TRBD1. With 7 bases clipped from V and 2 bases from J, the junction kept 7 bases outside the gene matches. This CDR3 comprises 15 residues. The CDR3 reads CASTVPGQAYNEQFF. The CDR3 DNA is TGTGCCAGCACCGTACCGGGACAGGCCTACAATGAGCAGTTCTTC.

This clonotype was recorded at least ten times. The chain joins TRBV4-2 to TRBJ2-7, with D possibly matching TRBD1 (5 bases). Trimming stripped 0 bases from V and 3 bases from J, with 6 bases between. There are 13 residues in the CDR3. Germline-derived CDR1 and CDR2 are LGHNA and YNFKEQ. CDR3 residues: CASSQDQGYEQYF. The CDR3 DNA reads as TGTGCCAGCAGCCAAGATCAGGGCTACGAGCAGTACTTC.

V and J are TRBV2 and TRBJ1-3; no clear D gene. Trimming pared 7 bases from V and 1 base from J, leaving 11 bases between. The CDR3 sequence is 14 residues long. Germline-derived CDR1 and CDR2 are SNHLY and FYNNEI. The CDR3 sequence is CASKARESGNTIYF. As DNA, the CDR3 is TGTGCCAGCAAGGCCAGAGAGTCTGGAAACACCATATATTTT.

In its sample, this clonotype was seen a few times. The gene calls are TRBV12-3 or TRBV12-4 and TRBJ1-4; no definite D call. The CDR3 is 14 amino acids. V lost 3 bases, J lost 5 bases, and 10 bases lay in between. The CDR3 protein is CASSLFKGNEKLFF. Written as DNA, the CDR3 is TGTGCCAGCAGTTTGTTTAAGGGAAATGAAAAACTGTTTTTT.

This clonotype came up a few times. This chain uses TRBV12-3 or TRBV12-4 with TRBJ2-2; TRBD1 aligns across 9 bases. V shed 6 bases, J shed 4 bases, and the junction held 6 bases outside the gene matches. This CDR3 region has 15 residues. DNA for the CDR3: TGTGCCAGCAGACCGGGGACAGGGCGCACCGGGGAGCTGTTTTTT. Translation gives CASRPGTGRTGELFF.

In its sample, this clonotype was seen a few times. The V and J genes are TRBV20-1 and TRBJ2-5; D is uncertain. The CDR3 length is 15 residues. CDR1 and CDR2 (germline): DFQATT, SNEGSKA (reference sequence). With 4 bases removed from V and 3 bases from J, the gap between germline ends came to 18 bases. CDR3: CSATLQTDPKETQYF. CDR3 coding DNA: TGCAGTGCTACCCTTCAGACTGACCCGAAAGAGACCCAGTACTTC.

The table lists this clonotype with many counts. This chain uses TRBV12-3 or TRBV12-4 with TRBJ1-2; D gene ambiguous. The germline V and J ends were trimmed by 5 bases and 0 bases, with 13 bases remaining between them. This CDR3 is built from 15 residues. The DNA for the CDR3 is TGTGCCAGCAGTCCCAGACACCCAGCTAACTATGGCTACACCTTC. Encoded protein: CASSPRHPANYGYTF.

The rearrangement uses TRBV7-2 and TRBJ1-2, with 8 bases that match TRBD1. CDR1 is SGHTA, CDR2 FQGNSA, per germline. The CDR3 contains 14 residues. J was trimmed by 3 bases and V by 3 bases; bases with no gene match: 3. The DNA for the CDR3 is TGTGCCAGCAGCTTTTCAGGGGGCCACTATGGCTACACCTTC. Translated, it gives CASSFSGGHYGYTF.

The J gene is TRBJ1-1, the V gene TRBV9; D is undetermined. CDR1 and CDR2 (germline): SGDLS, YYNGEE. The CDR3 runs 15 residues. V was trimmed by 1 base and J by 1 base, leaving 11 bases between them. The DNA for the CDR3 is TGTGCCAGCAGCGTAATGAGGGAGGGGAACACTGAAGCTTTCTTT. This encodes CASSVMREGNTEAFF. The full variable domain, completed using reference TRBV9 and TRBJ1-1, is DSGVTQTPKHLITATGQRVTLRCSPRSGDLSVYWYQQSLDQGLQFLIQYYNGEERAKGNILERFSAQQFPDLHSELNLSSLELGDSALYFCASSVMREGNTEAFFGQGTRLTVV.

This clonotype was seen once. The rearrangement joins TRBV20-1 to TRBJ1-1; D possibly corresponds to TRBD1 (5 bases). Trimming took 7 bases from V and 10 from J, leaving 25 bases between them. The CDR3 spans 14 residues. Germline CDR1 DFQATT, CDR2 SNEGSKA (reference sequence). The CDR3 loop reads CSGQGSEVGEGAFF. In DNA form, the CDR3 reads TGCAGTGGTCAGGGATCCGAGGTGGGGGAGGGAGCTTTCTTT.

This clonotype has only a few counts. V is TRBV11-2 and J is TRBJ2-5; D is undetermined. This CDR3 has 12 residues. Germline V gives CDR1 SGHAT, CDR2 FQNNGV. V dropped 0 bases and J dropped 5 bases, with 4 bases sitting between them. The CDR3, as DNA: TGTGCCAGCAGCTTAGAGGTGGAGACCCAGTACTTC. Translated: CASSLEVETQYF. The full variable domain, rest sourced from reference TRBV11-2 and TRBJ2-5, is EAGVAQSPRYKIIEKRQSVAFWCNPISGHATLYWYQQILGQGPKLLIQFQNNGVVDDSQLPKDRFSAERLKGVDSTLKIQPAKLEDSAVYLCASSLEVETQYFGPGTRLLVL.

This clonotype was seen a few times. This chain joins TRBV5-5 and TRBJ2-1; TRBD2 agrees at 16 bases. Germline-derived CDR1 and CDR2 are SGHKS and YYEKEE (reference sequence). Trimming at V came to 3 bases and at J to 6 bases, leaving 3 bases not matched to a gene. This CDR3 region has 16 residues. The CDR3 reads CASSSGTSGRANEQFF. The CDR3 DNA is TGTGCCAGCAGCTCAGGGACTAGCGGGAGGGCCAATGAGCAGTTCTTC.

This clonotype was counted a few times. The genes are TRBV4-1 and TRBJ2-7; 12 nucleotides agree with TRBD1. The CDR3 length is 18 residues. Germline CDR1 and CDR2: MGHRA and YSYEKL. J lost 4 bases, V lost 0 bases, and 10 bases had no gene match. CDR3 sequence: CASSQDRGDRGRWYEQYF. CDR3 bases: TGCGCCAGCAGCCAAGATCGGGGGGACAGGGGGCGTTGGTACGAGCAGTACTTC.

The chain joins TRBV10-3 to TRBJ2-3; 11 positions match TRBD2. The length of the CDR3 is 16 residues. CDR1 is ENHRY and CDR2 is SYGVKD in the germline V gene. J lost 4 bases, V lost 0 bases, and 3 bases had no gene match. CDR3 nucleotide sequence: TGTGCCATCAGTGAGTCGACTAGCGGGAACGCAGATACGCAGTATTTT. It codes for CAISESTSGNADTQYF.

This clonotype was picked up a small number of times. This chain uses TRBV5-1 with TRBJ2-3; TRBD2 agrees at 10 bases. The germline CDR1 and CDR2 sequences are SGHRS and YFSETQ. This CDR3 has 15 residues. V lost 4 bases and J lost 4; bases outside the gene matches: 6. The CDR3 spells CASSDSGRGADTQYF. The DNA for the CDR3 is TGCGCCAGCAGCGACAGCGGGAGGGGCGCAGATACGCAGTATTTT.

The chain employs TRBV2 and TRBJ1-1; 11 bases are a match to TRBD1. V trimming: 4 bases; J trimming: 5 bases; junction bases outside the gene matches: 3. The CDR3 runs 14 residues. Germline loops: CDR1 SNHLY, CDR2 FYNNEI. CDR3 nucleotides: TGTGCCAGCAGTGTGGACAGGGGGCGAACTGAAGCTTTCTTT. Translated: CASSVDRGRTEAFF.

The table lists this clonotype with a few counts. V and J are TRBV27 and TRBJ1-4; TRBD1 is a possible D gene (5 bases). The germline V and J ends were trimmed by 3 bases and 2 bases, with 13 bases remaining between them. The CDR3 contains 16 residues. Germline V gene data show CDR1 as MNHEY and CDR2 as SMNVEV (reference sequence). The CDR3 DNA reads TGTGCCAGCAGTTTCGGGGGGTCGAATACTAATGAAAAACTGTTTTTT. It encodes CASSFGGSNTNEKLFF.

V gene TRBV12-3 or TRBV12-4 combines with J gene TRBJ1-6, with 10 positions matching TRBD1. Germline trimming cut 6 bases from V and 2 bases from J; bases unmatched to any gene: 4. The CDR3 contains 16 residues. CDR3 sequence reads: CASSSDRGPYNSPLHF. The CDR3 region has the DNA TGTGCCAGCAGCTCAGACAGGGGGCCCTATAATTCACCCCTCCACTTT.

The chain uses TRBV7-9 and TRBJ2-1; 12 bases line up with TRBD2. The V gene end was trimmed by 3 bases and the J gene end by 0 bases; junction bases not matched to a gene: 6. The CDR3 runs to 18 residues. Germline V gene sequence: CDR1 SEHNR, CDR2 FQNEAQ (reference sequence). The CDR3 DNA sequence: TGTGCCAGCAGCTTCGGGACTAGCGGGTTTAGCTCCTACAATGAGCAGTTCTTC. It codes for CASSFGTSGFSSYNEQFF. Using reference TRBV7-9 and TRBJ2-1 for the parts outside the CDR3, the full variable domain is DTGVSQNPRHKITKRGQNVTFRCDPISEHNRLYWYRQTLGQGPEFLTYFQNEAQLEKSRLLSDRFSAERPKGSFSTLEIQRTEQGDSAMYLCASSFGTSGFSSYNEQFFGPGTRLTVL.

This chain uses TRBV7-9 with TRBJ1-2; tentatively, D is TRBD1 (5 bases). The germline V gene encodes CDR1 SEHNR and CDR2 FQNEAQ (reference sequence). CDR3 length: 13 residues. Trimming shortened V by 4 bases and J by 0 bases, and 6 bases separated the two germline ends. CDR3 amino acids: CASSSDTNYGYTF. DNA of the CDR3: TGTGCCAGCAGCTCGGACACTAACTATGGCTACACCTTC. Looking up the rest from reference TRBV7-9 and TRBJ1-2 gives the full variable domain: DTGVSQNPRHKITKRGQNVTFRCDPISEHNRLYWYRQTLGQGPEFLTYFQNEAQLEKSRLLSDRFSAERPKGSFSTLEIQRTEQGDSAMYLCASSSDTNYGYTFGSGTRLTVV.